A single sample gave rise to the 9 T cell receptor beta chains below, sequenced in a study of blood T cell repertoires in COVID-19. Here immunoSEQ multiplex PCR was the method, and the copy in TCRdb shows in-frame clones only, minus some. The table records roughly 260,000 clones, about 87% of them present only once. The sample taken for sequencing was peripheral blood. The receptor source for this set is a woman between 45 and 60 years old with acute or convalescent COVID-19.

This clone has more than one count but fewer than ten. V usage is TRBV6-6 and J usage is TRBJ1-5, with unresolved D. Germline CDR1 and CDR2: MNHNY and SVGAGI (reference sequence). The CDR3 runs 21 residues. V lost 5 bases, J lost 0 bases, and 29 bases lay in between. CDR3 nucleotides: TGTGCCAGCAGTCGATTTCGACTCTTCATGAAGTCTGAATATAGCAATCAGCCCCAGCATTTT. Its protein product is CASSRFRLFMKSEYSNQPQHF.

This rearrangement joins TRBV9 to TRBJ1-2, with TRBD1 matching over 8 bases. CDR3 length equals 14 residues. V gave up 3 bases and J gave up 4 bases; unmatched junction bases: 5. Germline CDR1 is SGDLS and CDR2 is YYNGEE. The CDR3 bases are TGTGCCAGCAGCGGCGGGACAGGCTTCTATGGCTACACCTTC. This sequence encodes CASSGGTGFYGYTF.

The chain carries TRBV10-3 and TRBJ2-2; D unclear. Germline-derived CDR1 and CDR2 are ENHRY and SYGVKD. The V end was cut by 4 bases, the J end by 1 base, with 10 bases between. The CDR3 is 15 amino acids. CDR3 DNA: TGTGCCATCAGTGGGGCAGAGATGAACACCGGGGAGCTGTTTTTT. Protein sequence: CAISGAEMNTGELFF.

This clone was counted a single time. This sequence joins TRBV7-2 and TRBJ2-7; D not resolved. The germline CDR1 and CDR2 sequences are SGHTA and FQGNSA. CDR3 size: 11 residues. Trimming stripped 1 base from V and 7 bases from J, with 5 bases between. DNA for the CDR3: TGTGCCAGCAGCTTAGGTCTGGAGCAGTACTTC. Translated: CASSLGLEQYF.

The rearrangement joins TRBV24-1 to TRBJ2-1; TRBD2 matches at 10 bases. The CDR3 has 18 residues. Germline-derived CDR1 and CDR2 are KGHDR and SFDVKD. J was trimmed by 2 bases and V by 2 bases; bases with no gene match: 8. CDR3 residues: CATSDWGNSGRAYNEQFF. Written as DNA, the CDR3 is TGTGCCACCAGTGATTGGGGGAACAGCGGGAGGGCCTACAATGAGCAGTTCTTC.

The CDR3 DNA is TGTGCCAGCAGTTCCAGGGGTGGGGTAATCGGAGAGACCCAGTACTTC. It codes for CASSSRGGVIGETQYF. The chain is built from TRBV6-5 and TRBJ2-5; maybe TRBD1 (6 bases). The CDR3 is 16 residues long. Trimming took 4 bases from V and 4 from J, leaving 19 bases between them. Germline V gene data show CDR1 as MNHEY and CDR2 as SVGAGI.

The chain employs TRBV5-1 and TRBJ2-1; 9 positions agree with TRBD1. Germline CDR1 SGHRS, CDR2 YFSETQ. The CDR3 spans 15 residues. V lost 4 bases to trimming and J lost 4 bases; unmatched junction nucleotides: 6. Here the CDR3 DNA reads TGCGCCAGCAGCCGAAACAGGGGGCAGTACAATGAGCAGTTCTTC. It encodes CASSRNRGQYNEQFF.

The sample holds one count of this clone. The gene calls are TRBV9 and TRBJ2-1, with TRBD2 matching over 9 bases. V was pared by 2 bases and J by 6 bases, with 12 bases of the junction left unmatched. This CDR3 is 17 amino acids long. The germline CDR1 and CDR2 sequences are SGDLS and YYNGEE. CDR3 in amino acids: CASSVPVAGVNFNEQFF. The CDR3 DNA is TGTGCCAGCAGCGTGCCCGTAGCGGGAGTGAATTTCAATGAGCAGTTCTTC.

V gene TRBV5-1 combines with J gene TRBJ2-3, with 7 bases fitting TRBD2. Germline V gene sequence: CDR1 SGHRS, CDR2 YFSETQ. Trimming cost V 1 base and J 6 bases; bases outside gene matches: 5. The CDR3 runs to 14 residues. As DNA, the CDR3 is TGCGCCAGCAGCTTGCTACTAGCGTCGGATACGCAGTATTTT. It yields the protein CASSLLLASDTQYF.